One sample yielded the 5 T cell receptor beta chains listed below, sequenced in a study of OX40 agonist ivuxolimab in advanced cancers. Sequenced by immunoSEQ multiplex PCR; TCRdb stores in-frame clones only, minus some. The table shows roughly 56,000 clones, with more than 70% occurring only once. The sample here was CD4+ or CD8+ T cells sorted from blood, taken in a trial of the OX40 agonist ivuxolimab. These TCRs come from an adult with an advanced solid tumor such as melanoma, head and neck, liver or kidney cancer.

This chain uses TRBV14 with TRBJ1-4; D perhaps matches TRBD1 (6 bases). Germline V gene data show CDR1 as SGHDN and CDR2 as FVKESK. The CDR3 spans 17 residues. Trimming shortened V by 3 bases and J by 8 bases, and 22 bases separated the two germline ends. The CDR3 DNA sequence: TGTGCCAGCAGCCATTGGGGTTTCGGGGGGCCGTCGGAAAAACTGTTTTTT. Its protein is CASSHWGFGGPSEKLFF.

CDR3: CASSQDQKGTQYF. DNA of the CDR3: TGTGCCAGCAGCCAAGATCAAAAGGGGACCCAGTACTTC. The chain employs TRBV14 and TRBJ2-5; no definite D call. The CDR3 is 13 residues long. V gave up 0 bases and J gave up 7 bases, with 9 bases separating them. Germline lookup yields CDR1 SGHDN and CDR2 FVKESK.

The chain employs TRBV7-2 and TRBJ2-4, with 7 bases that match TRBD1. Germline CDR1 is SGHTA and CDR2 is FQGNSA. The CDR3 consists of 14 residues. The ends lost 5 bases at V and 6 bases at J; junction bases unmatched: 7. DNA of the CDR3: TGTGCCAGCAGCCCACAGGGGTGGGTAAACATTCAGTACTTC. It codes for CASSPQGWVNIQYF.

The chain couples TRBV27 to TRBJ2-7; D gene uncertain. The length of the CDR3 is 15 residues. V lost 2 bases and J 0 bases, leaving 11 bases between the germline ends. The germline gives CDR1 MNHEY, CDR2 SMNVEV (reference sequence). CDR3 residues: CASSLVGLDSYEQYF. DNA of the CDR3: TGTGCCAGCAGTTTAGTGGGGTTGGACTCCTACGAGCAGTACTTC.

The J gene is TRBJ2-3, the V gene TRBV7-2; D is possibly TRBD2 (5 bases). The V end lost 7 bases, the J end lost 0 bases, and 11 bases lay between the germline ends. CDR1 and CDR2 from the germline V gene are SGHTA and FQGNSA. The CDR3 extends over 14 amino acids. The CDR3 protein is CASMASPSTDTQYF. The CDR3 bases are TGTGCCAGCATGGCTAGCCCTAGCACAGATACGCAGTATTTT.